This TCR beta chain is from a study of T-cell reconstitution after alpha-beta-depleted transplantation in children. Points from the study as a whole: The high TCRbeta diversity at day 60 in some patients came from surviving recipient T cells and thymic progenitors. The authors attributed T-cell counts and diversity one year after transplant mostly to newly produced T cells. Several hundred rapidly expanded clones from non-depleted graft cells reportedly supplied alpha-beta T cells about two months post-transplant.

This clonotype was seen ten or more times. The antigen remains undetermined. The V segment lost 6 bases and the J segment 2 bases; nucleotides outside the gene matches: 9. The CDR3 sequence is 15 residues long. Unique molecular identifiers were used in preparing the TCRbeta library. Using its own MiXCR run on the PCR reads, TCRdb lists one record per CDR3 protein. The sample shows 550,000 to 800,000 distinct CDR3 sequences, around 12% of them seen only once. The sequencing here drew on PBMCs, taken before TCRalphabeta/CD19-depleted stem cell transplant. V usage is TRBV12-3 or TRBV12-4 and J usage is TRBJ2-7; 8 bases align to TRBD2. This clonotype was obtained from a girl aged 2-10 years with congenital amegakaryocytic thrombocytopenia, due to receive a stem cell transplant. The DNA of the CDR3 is TGTGCCAGCAGCCCTAATAGCGGGACCGCCTACGAGCAGTACTTC. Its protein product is CASSPNSGTAYEQYF.